Listed here are 10 T cell receptor beta chains from one sample, sequenced in a study of cytomegalovirus exposure and HLA in healthy donors. The PCR used 60 Vbeta and 13 Jbeta primers. The data were produced by immunoSEQ multiplex PCR, yet TCRdb's version contains in-frame clones alone and is incomplete. The sample includes roughly 110,000 clones, about three quarters of them seen just once. The sample comprised PBMCs. The receptors shown here come from a man aged 30-40 years in good health and CMV-seronegative.

A remark on this clone: This same CDR3 is encoded by further DNA sequences in the sample. The chain joins TRBV9 to TRBJ2-3; unclear D gene. With 2 bases removed from V and 2 bases from J, the gap between germline ends came to 3 bases. There are 12 residues in the CDR3. CDR1 and CDR2 (germline): SGDLS, YYNGEE. The CDR3 DNA follows: TGTGCCAGCAGCGTCTCCACAGATACGCAGTATTTT. The encoded protein is CASSVSTDTQYF.

The CDR3, as DNA: TGCGCCAGCAGCACCCTCGGGGGACCGTGGGACATTCAGTACTTC. As protein: CASSTLGGPWDIQYF. The V and J genes are TRBV5-1 and TRBJ2-4; perhaps TRBD2 as D (6 bases). This CDR3 comprises 15 residues. Germline values: CDR1 SGHRS, CDR2 YFSETQ. Trimming took 4 bases from V and 8 from J, leaving 19 bases between them.

The chain links TRBV4-1 to TRBJ2-1; 9 bases agree with TRBD2. The CDR3 length is 15 residues. Per the germline V gene, CDR1 is MGHRA and CDR2 is YSYEKL. Trimming cost V 0 bases and J 9 bases; bases outside gene matches: 6. CDR3 nucleotide sequence: TGCGCCAGCAGCCAAGATGCGCGGGAGGGGCGTGAGCAGTTCTTC. Protein: CASSQDAREGREQFF.

The chain joins TRBV28 to TRBJ2-5, with 8 bases identical to TRBD2. CDR1 is MDHEN and CDR2 is SYDVKM in the germline V gene. This CDR3 is built from 13 residues. J lost 2 bases, V lost 11 bases, and 7 bases had no gene match. Written as DNA, the CDR3 is TGTGCCCATCGGGGGGGGAGACAAGAGACCCAGTACTTC. This sequence encodes CAHRGGRQETQYF.

The chain recombines TRBV2 with TRBJ2-7; possible D gene TRBD1, 5 bases. The CDR3 has 16 amino acids. The germline gives CDR1 SNHLY, CDR2 FYNNEI. Trimming removed 2 bases at V and 7 bases at J, with 21 bases between. DNA of the CDR3: TGTGCCAGCAGTGAAATCCCTACAGGTCGACCTGCAGAGCAGTACTTC. It yields the protein CASSEIPTGRPAEQYF.

CDR3 loop: CASSIGDTYEQYF. The CDR3 region has the DNA TGTGCCAGTAGTATAGGGGACACCTACGAGCAGTACTTC. This rearrangement joins TRBV19 to TRBJ2-7; D may be TRBD1 (6 bases). V was clipped by 1 base and J by 2 bases, with 6 bases between them. The CDR3 spans 13 residues. Germline CDR1 LNHDA, CDR2 SQIVND (reference sequence).

CDR3 sequence (DNA): TGTGCCAGCAGTTTAGAGGACCTAGCCATTAGCGGGAACTCCTACAATGAGCAGTTCTTC. This sequence encodes CASSLEDLAISGNSYNEQFF. V and J are TRBV28 and TRBJ2-1; 8 bases map to TRBD2. CDR3 size: 20 residues. The germline V gene encodes CDR1 MDHEN and CDR2 SYDVKM. With V trimmed by 2 bases and J by 0 bases, 15 bases remained unmatched.

The chain combines TRBV9 with TRBJ2-2; 10 nucleotides align to TRBD2. Germline-derived CDR1 and CDR2 are SGDLS and YYNGEE. The J segment lost 4 bases and the V segment lost 1 base, leaving 4 bases of the junction unmatched. This CDR3 spans 16 amino acids. DNA of the CDR3: TGTGCCAGCAGCGTAAGACTAGCGGGTCCCACCGGGGAGCTGTTTTTT. This translates into CASSVRLAGPTGELFF.

The CDR3 protein is CASSLGTRARTYEQYF. Here the CDR3 DNA reads TGCGCCAGCAGCTTGGGAACCAGGGCTAGGACCTACGAGCAGTACTTC. The chain is built from TRBV5-1 and TRBJ2-5, with D maybe TRBD1 (5 bases). The DNA matches TRBJ2-7 better at its end, which makes the J call doubtful. Germline V gives CDR1 SGHRS, CDR2 YFSETQ. The CDR3 extends over 16 amino acids.

This rearrangement joins TRBV10-1 to TRBJ2-3; 10 nucleotides agree with TRBD2. The CDR3 extends over 14 amino acids. In germline, CDR1 is WNHNN, CDR2 SYGVQD (reference sequence). J gave up 3 bases and V 4 bases, and 1 base lay outside the gene matches. The DNA for the CDR3 is TGCGCCAGCAGTGCGGGACTAGCGACAGATACGCAGTATTTT. Translation: CASSAGLATDTQYF.